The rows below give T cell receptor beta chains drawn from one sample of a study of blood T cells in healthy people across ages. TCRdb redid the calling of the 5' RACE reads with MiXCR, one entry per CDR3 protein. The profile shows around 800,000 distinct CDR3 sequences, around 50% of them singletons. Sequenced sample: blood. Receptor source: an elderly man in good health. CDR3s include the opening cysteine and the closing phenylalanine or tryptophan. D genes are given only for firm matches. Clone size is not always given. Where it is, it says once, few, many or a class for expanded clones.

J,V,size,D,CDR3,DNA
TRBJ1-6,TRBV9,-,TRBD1,CASSYRDRVNSPLHF,TGTGCCAGCAGCTACCGAGACAGGGTTAATTCACCCCTCCACTTT
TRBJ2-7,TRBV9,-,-,CASSVVERDYEQYF,TGTGCCAGCAGCGTAGTTGAAAGGGATTACGAGCAGTACTTC
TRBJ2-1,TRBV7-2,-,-,CASRGGAGEQFF,TGTGCCAGCAGGGGGGGCGCGGGTGAGCAGTTCTTC
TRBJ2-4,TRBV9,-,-,CASSVDLGGFVKNIQYF,TGTGCCAGCAGCGTAGATTTGGGAGGTTTCGTCAAAAACATTCAGTACTTC
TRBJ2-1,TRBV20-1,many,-,CSARRDSHEQFF,TGCAGTGCTCGCCGGGACTCCCATGAGCAGTTCTTC
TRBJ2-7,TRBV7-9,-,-,CASSFPAVGGRVTPYEQYF,TGTGCCAGCAGCTTCCCAGCGGTGGGGGGGCGCGTAACCCCCTACGAGCAGTACTTC
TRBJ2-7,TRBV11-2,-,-,CASSLGAGLSEQYF,TGTGCCAGCAGCTTAGGTGCCGGACTGAGCGAGCAGTACTTC
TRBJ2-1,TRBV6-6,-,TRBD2,CASSYLALAGGEQFF,TGTGCCAGCAGTTACCTAGCGCTAGCGGGAGGTGAGCAGTTCTTC
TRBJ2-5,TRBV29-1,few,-,CSVARAGETQYF,TGCAGCGTTGCCAGGGCTGGGGAGACCCAGTACTTC
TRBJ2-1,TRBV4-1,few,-,CASSLRRAGGNEQFF,TGCGCCAGCAGCCTTCGGAGGGCCGGAGGCAATGAGCAGTTCTTC